The text below deals with one T cell receptor beta chain. The antigen remains unidentified. Naive CD8 cells were CD45RO-negative, positively selected for CCR7, excluding terminally differentiated effector memory CD45RA+ cells. Donors comprised only Caucasian adults living in Nashville, Tennessee. The data derive from a study of shared clonotypes between healthy human individuals. Study-wide background: Those who served as donors were a couple of women and a few men between the ages of 18 and 49.

Points from the study as a whole: Around 5% of naive CD4 clonotypes were shared across a handful of donors.

TCRdb's table, derived via immunoSEQ multiplex PCR, lists solely in-frame clones and lacks some. The sample has under 850,000 clones, 90% to 95% seen once; the top ten hold approximately 25%. Sample: naive CD8+ T cells sorted from blood. The TCR was taken from a young man in good health.

For the CDR3, the DNA is TGTGCCAGCAGCGTAACACCGGGACTTAATGCTGAGCAGTTCTTC. Translated: CASSVTPGLNAEQFF. The rearrangement links TRBV7-2 to TRBJ2-1; the D gene is possibly TRBD2 (6 bases). In germline, CDR1 is SGHTA, CDR2 FQGNSA. This CDR3 is 15 amino acids long. Trimming took 5 bases from V and 9 from J, leaving 20 bases between them.